This T cell receptor (beta chain) emerged from a study of T cell responses to AZD1222 COVID-19 vaccine. The ends lost 5 bases at V and 1 base at J; junction bases unmatched: 10. From germline, CDR1 is SGHTA and CDR2 FQGNSA. The CDR3 extends over 17 amino acids. The repertoire was sequenced with immunoSEQ multiplex PCR; TCRdb's copy has only in-frame clones and lacks some. Of 150,000 or so clones listed, under 95% were seen once; the top ten hold 0.9% to 1.2%. Whole-study findings and limits: Variant regions that are unmutated are reportedly the target of nearly half of spike-specific TCRs.

This clone was counted once. Its specificity is unknown. The receptor was derived from an adult who received the AZD1222 COVID-19 vaccine. The sample in question was peripheral blood, obtained 28 days after the second AZD1222 dose. This chain connects TRBV7-2 to TRBJ2-3; the match to TRBD2 covers 9 bases. This CDR3 is CASSPEVAGAGTDTQYF. The DNA of the CDR3 is TGTGCCAGCAGCCCAGAGGTAGCGGGGGCTGGCACAGATACGCAGTATTTT.